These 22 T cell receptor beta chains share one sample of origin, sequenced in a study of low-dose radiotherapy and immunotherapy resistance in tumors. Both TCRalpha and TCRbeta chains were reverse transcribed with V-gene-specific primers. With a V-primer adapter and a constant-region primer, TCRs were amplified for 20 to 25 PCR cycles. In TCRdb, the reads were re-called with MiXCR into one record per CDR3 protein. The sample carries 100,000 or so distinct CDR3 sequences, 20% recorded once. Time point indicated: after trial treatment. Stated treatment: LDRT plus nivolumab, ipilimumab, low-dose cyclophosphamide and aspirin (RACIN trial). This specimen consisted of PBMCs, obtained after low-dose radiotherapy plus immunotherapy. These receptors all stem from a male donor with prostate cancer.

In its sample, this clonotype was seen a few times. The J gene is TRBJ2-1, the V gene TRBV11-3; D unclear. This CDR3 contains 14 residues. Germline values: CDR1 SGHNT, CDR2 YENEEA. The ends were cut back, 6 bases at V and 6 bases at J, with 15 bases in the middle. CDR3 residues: CASSRSDVGNEQFF. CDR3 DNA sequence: TGTGCCAGCAGTAGGAGCGATGTCGGCAATGAGCAGTTCTTC.

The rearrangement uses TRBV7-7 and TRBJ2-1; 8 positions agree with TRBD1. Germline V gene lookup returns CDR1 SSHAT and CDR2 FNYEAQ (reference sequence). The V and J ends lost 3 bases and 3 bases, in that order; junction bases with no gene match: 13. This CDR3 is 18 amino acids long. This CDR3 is CASSLAGQGWWGYNEQFF. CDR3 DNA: TGTGCCAGCAGCTTGGCCGGACAGGGATGGTGGGGCTACAATGAGCAGTTCTTC.

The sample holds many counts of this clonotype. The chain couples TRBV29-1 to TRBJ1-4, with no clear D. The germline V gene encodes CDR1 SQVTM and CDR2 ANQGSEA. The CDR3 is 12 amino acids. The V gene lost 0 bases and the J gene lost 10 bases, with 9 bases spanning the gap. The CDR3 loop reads CSVEDPNAKLFF. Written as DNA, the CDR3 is TGCAGCGTTGAAGATCCAAACGCAAAACTGTTTTTT.

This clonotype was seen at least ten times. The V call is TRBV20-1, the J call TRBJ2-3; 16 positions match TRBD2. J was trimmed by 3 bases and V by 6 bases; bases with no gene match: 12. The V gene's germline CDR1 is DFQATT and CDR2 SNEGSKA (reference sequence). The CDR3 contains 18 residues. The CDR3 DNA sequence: TGCAGTGCCCGGCCCGGGACTAGCGGGGGGGCGGGTACAGATACGCAGTATTTT. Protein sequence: CSARPGTSGGAGTDTQYF.

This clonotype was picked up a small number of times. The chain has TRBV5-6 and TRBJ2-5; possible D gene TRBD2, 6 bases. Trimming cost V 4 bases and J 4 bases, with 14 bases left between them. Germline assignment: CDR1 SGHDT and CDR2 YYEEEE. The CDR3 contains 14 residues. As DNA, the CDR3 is TGTGCCAGCAGCACTCGGGGGACCCCAGAGACCCAGTACTTC. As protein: CASSTRGTPETQYF.

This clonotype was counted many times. The CDR3 is CASRMDLGQETQYF. The CDR3 DNA follows: TGTGCCAGCAGGATGGACTTGGGGCAAGAGACCCAGTACTTC. The rearrangement links TRBV6-5 to TRBJ2-5, with D possibly TRBD2 on 5 matching bases. Germline V gene lookup returns CDR1 MNHEY and CDR2 SVGAGI. The CDR3 has 14 residues. Trimming removed 6 bases at V and 2 bases at J, with 13 bases between.

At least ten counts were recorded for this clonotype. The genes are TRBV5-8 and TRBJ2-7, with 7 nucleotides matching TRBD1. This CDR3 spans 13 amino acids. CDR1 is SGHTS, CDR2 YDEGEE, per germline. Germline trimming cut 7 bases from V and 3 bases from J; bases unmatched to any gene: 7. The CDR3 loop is CASRNRGRYEQYF. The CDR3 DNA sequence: TGTGCCAGCCGTAACAGGGGACGCTACGAGCAGTACTTC.

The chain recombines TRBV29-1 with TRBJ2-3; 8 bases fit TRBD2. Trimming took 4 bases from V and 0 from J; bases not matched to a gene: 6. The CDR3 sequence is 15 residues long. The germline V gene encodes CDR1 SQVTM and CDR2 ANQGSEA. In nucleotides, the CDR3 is TGCAGCGTTGGGATAAGCGGGGGAAGCACAGATACGCAGTATTTT. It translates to CSVGISGGSTDTQYF.

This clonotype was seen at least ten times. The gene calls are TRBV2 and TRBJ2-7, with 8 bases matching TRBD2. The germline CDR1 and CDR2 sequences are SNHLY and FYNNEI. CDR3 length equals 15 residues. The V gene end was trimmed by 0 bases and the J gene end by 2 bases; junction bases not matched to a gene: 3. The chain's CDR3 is CASSEAAGGPYEQYF. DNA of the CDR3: TGTGCCAGCAGTGAAGCGGCGGGGGGCCCCTACGAGCAGTACTTC.

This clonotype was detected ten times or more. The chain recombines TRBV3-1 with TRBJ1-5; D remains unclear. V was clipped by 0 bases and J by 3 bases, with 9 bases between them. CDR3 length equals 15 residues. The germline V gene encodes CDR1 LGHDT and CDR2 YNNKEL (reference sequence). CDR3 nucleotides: TGTGCCAGCAGCCAAGATTTAGACCCCAATCAGCCCCAGCATTTT. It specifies CASSQDLDPNQPQHF.

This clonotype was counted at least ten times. The DNA for the CDR3 is TGTGCCAGCAGTTTGCAGGGGCGAGAGACCCAGTACTTC. Encoded protein: CASSLQGRETQYF. The chain couples TRBV12-3 or TRBV12-4 to TRBJ2-5, with D perhaps matching TRBD1 (6 bases). The V gene lost 3 bases and the J gene lost 4 bases, with 9 bases spanning the gap. The CDR3 covers 13 residues.

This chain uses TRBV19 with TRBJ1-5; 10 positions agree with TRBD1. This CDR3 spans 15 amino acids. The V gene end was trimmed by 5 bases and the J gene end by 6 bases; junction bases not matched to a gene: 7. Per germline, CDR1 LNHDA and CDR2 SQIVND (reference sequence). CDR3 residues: CASSDLGDRGQPQHF. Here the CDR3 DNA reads TGTGCCAGTAGTGACCTAGGGGACAGGGGTCAGCCCCAGCATTTT. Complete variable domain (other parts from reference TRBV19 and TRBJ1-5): DGGITQSPKYLFRKEGQNVTLSCEQNLNHDAMYWYRQDPGQGLRLIYYSQIVNDFQKGDIAEGYSVSREKKESFPLTVTSAQKNPTAFYLCASSDLGDRGQPQHFGDGTRLSIL.

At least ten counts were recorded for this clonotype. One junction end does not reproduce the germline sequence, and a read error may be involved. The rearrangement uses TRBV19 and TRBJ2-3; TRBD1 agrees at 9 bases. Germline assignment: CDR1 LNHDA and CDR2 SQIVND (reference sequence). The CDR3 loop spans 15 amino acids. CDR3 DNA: TGTGCCAGTAGCATAGTAGACAGGGGGGTGAATACGCAGTATTTT. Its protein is CASSIVDRGVNTQYF.

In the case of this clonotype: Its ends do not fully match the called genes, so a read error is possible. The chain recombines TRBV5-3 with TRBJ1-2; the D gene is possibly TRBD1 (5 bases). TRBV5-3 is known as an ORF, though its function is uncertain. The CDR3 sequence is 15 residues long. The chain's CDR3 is CASSLAGTGGYGYTF. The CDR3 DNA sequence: TGTGCCAGCAGCTTGGCCGGCACAGGAGGGTATGGCTACACCTTC.

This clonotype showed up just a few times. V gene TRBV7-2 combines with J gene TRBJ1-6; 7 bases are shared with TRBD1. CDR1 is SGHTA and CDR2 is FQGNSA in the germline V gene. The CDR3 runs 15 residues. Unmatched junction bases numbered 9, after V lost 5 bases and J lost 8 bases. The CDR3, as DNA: TGTGCCAGCAGCCCGCTGACAGGGTCTTATTCACCCCTCCACTTT. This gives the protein CASSPLTGSYSPLHF.

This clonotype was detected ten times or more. CDR3 bases: TGCAGTGCCCGGGGACAGCTAGCCAAAAACATTCAGTACTTC. Amino acid sequence: CSARGQLAKNIQYF. This sequence joins TRBV20-1 and TRBJ2-4; the match to TRBD1 covers 7 bases. CDR1 is DFQATT, CDR2 SNEGSKA, per germline (reference sequence). This CDR3 contains 14 residues. V lost 6 bases, J lost 0 bases, and 5 bases stayed unmatched.

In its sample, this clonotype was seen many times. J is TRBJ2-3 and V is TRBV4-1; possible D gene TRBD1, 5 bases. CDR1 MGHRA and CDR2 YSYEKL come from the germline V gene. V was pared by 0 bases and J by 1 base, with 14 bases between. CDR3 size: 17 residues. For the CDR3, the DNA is TGCGCCAGCAGCCAAGATAGGGCAGGGTCAGGCACAGATACGCAGTATTTT. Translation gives CASSQDRAGSGTDTQYF.

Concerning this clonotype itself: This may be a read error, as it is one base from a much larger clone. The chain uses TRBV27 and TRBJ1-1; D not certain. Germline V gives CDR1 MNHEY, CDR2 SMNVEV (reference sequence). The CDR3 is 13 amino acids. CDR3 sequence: CASSLGFNIEAFF. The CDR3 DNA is TGTGCCAGCAGTTTAGGGTTCAACATTGAAGCTTTCTTT.

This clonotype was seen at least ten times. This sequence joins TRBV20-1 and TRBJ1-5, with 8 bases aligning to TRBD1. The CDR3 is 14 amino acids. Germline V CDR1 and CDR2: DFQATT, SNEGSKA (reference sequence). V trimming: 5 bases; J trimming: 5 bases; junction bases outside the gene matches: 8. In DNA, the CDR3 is TGCAGTGCTGCCCCTGGACAGGGTGATCAGCCCCAGCATTTT. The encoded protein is CSAAPGQGDQPQHF.

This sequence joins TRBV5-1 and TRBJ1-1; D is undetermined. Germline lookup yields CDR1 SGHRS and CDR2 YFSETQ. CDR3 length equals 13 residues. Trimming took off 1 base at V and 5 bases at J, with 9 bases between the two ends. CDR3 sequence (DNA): TGCGCCAGCAGCTTGACAGAAAAGACTGAAGCTTTCTTT. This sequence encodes CASSLTEKTEAFF.

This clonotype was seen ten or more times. The CDR3 nucleotides read TGCAGTGCTAGAACAGGGGGCGCCTCCTACGAGCAGTACTTC. Its translation is CSARTGGASYEQYF. This chain links TRBV20-1 with TRBJ2-7, with 9 nucleotides matching TRBD1. In germline, CDR1 is DFQATT, CDR2 SNEGSKA (reference sequence). The CDR3 is 14 residues long. Germline trimming cut 2 bases from V and 0 bases from J; bases unmatched to any gene: 2.

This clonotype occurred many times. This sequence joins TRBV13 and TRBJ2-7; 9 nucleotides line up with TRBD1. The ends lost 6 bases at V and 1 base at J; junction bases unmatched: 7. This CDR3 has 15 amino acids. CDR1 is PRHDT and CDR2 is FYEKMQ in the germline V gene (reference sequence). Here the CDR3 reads CASSKSGTGSYEQYF. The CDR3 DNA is TGTGCCAGCAGTAAATCCGGGACAGGGTCCTACGAGCAGTACTTC.